This T cell receptor beta chain appears in the sequencing data of a study of blood T cell repertoires in COVID-19. Germline values: CDR1 MDHEN, CDR2 SYDVKM. The CDR3 totals 13 residues. V was cut by 6 bases and J by 0 bases, with 7 bases left in between. Assay: immunoSEQ multiplex PCR; the TCRdb copy retains only in-frame clones and omits some. The table shows fewer than 450,000 clones, with 88% occurring only once. The source of this sequence is a woman younger than 35 who had recovered from COVID-19. The chain employs TRBV28 and TRBJ2-3, with D unresolved. Sequenced: PBMCs or T cells enriched from blood (not recorded which). DNA of the CDR3: TGTGCCAGCAGGAGCCTTAGCACAGATACGCAGTATTTT. Protein product: CASRSLSTDTQYF.